The rows below give T cell receptor beta chains drawn from one sample of a study of cytomegalovirus exposure and HLA in healthy donors. This table comes from immunoSEQ multiplex PCR, and its TCRdb copy is limited to in-frame clones, with some not included. The profile covers some 96,000 clones, with under 80% appearing a single time and about 2% taken by the ten largest. Sequencing was done on a sample of PBMCs. The source of these receptors is a man in his forties or fifties in good health and CMV-seronegative. The CDR3 runs from the conserved cysteine through the conserved F or W. The order of the fields is V gene, D gene, J gene, clone size, CDR3 DNA, CDR3 protein. A D gene is named only where the DNA matches it firmly. Clone size is stated in some rows and not others, as once, few, many or a class when expanded.

V gene: TRBV30
D gene: -
J gene: TRBJ2-7
clone size: -
CDR3 DNA: TGTGCCTGGGGACCGGGGTCCTACGAGCAGTACTTC
CDR3 protein: CAWGPGSYEQYF

V gene: TRBV2
D gene: -
J gene: TRBJ1-6
clone size: -
CDR3 DNA: TGTGCCAGAACTCTCGAAGGGAGACGTGATTCACCCCTCCACTTT
CDR3 protein: CARTLEGRRDSPLHF

V gene: TRBV29-1
D gene: -
J gene: TRBJ1-5
clone size: few
CDR3 DNA: TGCAGCGCCCTCGGTGGACAGAATCAGCCCCAGCATTTT
CDR3 protein: CSALGGQNQPQHF

V gene: TRBV6-5
D gene: -
J gene: TRBJ2-2
clone size: -
CDR3 DNA: TGTGCCAGCACTCCTGCGCTAGCGAACACCGGGGAGCTGTTTTTT
CDR3 protein: CASTPALANTGELFF

V gene: TRBV30
D gene: -
J gene: TRBJ2-7
clone size: -
CDR3 DNA: TGTGCCTGGTCCGTGTCGCTACCGTACGAGCAGTACTTC
CDR3 protein: CAWSVSLPYEQYF

V gene: TRBV15
D gene: -
J gene: TRBJ1-5
clone size: -
CDR3 DNA: TGTGCCACCAGCAGAGATCAATACGGGGGTCAGCCCCAGCATTTT
CDR3 protein: CATSRDQYGGQPQHF

V gene: TRBV27
D gene: -
J gene: TRBJ2-5
clone size: -
CDR3 DNA: TGTGCCAGCCGCCGTGATGTTCTGGGAGTGCGAGAGCAGTACTTC
CDR3 protein: CASRRDVLGVREQYF

V gene: TRBV7-9
D gene: -
J gene: TRBJ2-1
clone size: -
CDR3 DNA: TGTGCCAGCAGCTTAGTTAGCCTAGCGTACAATGAGCAGTTCTTC
CDR3 protein: CASSLVSLAYNEQFF

V gene: TRBV19
D gene: TRBD1
J gene: TRBJ2-1
clone size: -
CDR3 DNA: TGTGCCAGTAGACCAGGGACAGGCGCTTACAATGAGCAGTTCTTC
CDR3 protein: CASRPGTGAYNEQFF

V gene: TRBV5-6
D gene: -
J gene: TRBJ2-3
clone size: -
CDR3 DNA: TGTGCCAGCAGCCCGGACAGAGAGACAGATACGCAGTATTTT
CDR3 protein: CASSPDRETDTQYF

V gene: TRBV5-1
D gene: -
J gene: TRBJ2-5
clone size: -
CDR3 DNA: TGCGCCAGCAGCCTAGGACAGCGAGGGGAGACCCAGTACTTC
CDR3 protein: CASSLGQRGETQYF

V gene: TRBV11-3
D gene: TRBD1
J gene: TRBJ2-2
clone size: few
CDR3 DNA: TGTGCCAGCAGCTCCCCGGACAGGGGTATAACCGGGGAGCTGTTTTTT
CDR3 protein: CASSSPDRGITGELFF